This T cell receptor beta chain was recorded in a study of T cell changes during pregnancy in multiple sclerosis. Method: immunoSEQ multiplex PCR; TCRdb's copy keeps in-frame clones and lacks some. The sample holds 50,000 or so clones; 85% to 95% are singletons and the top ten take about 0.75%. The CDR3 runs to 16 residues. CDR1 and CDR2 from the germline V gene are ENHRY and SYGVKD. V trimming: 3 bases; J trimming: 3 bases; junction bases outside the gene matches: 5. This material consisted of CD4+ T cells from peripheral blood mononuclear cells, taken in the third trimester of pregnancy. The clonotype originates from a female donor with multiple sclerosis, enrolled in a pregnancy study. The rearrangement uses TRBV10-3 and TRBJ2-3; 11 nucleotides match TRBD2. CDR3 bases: TGTGCCATCAGTGAAACTAGCGGGGGCACAACAGATACGCAGTATTTT. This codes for CAISETSGGTTDTQYF.